A selection of T cell receptor beta chains follows, all from one sample in a study of beta chain features in type 1 diabetes. Clones were sequenced by immunoSEQ multiplex PCR, and TCRdb holds only the in-frame ones, with some missing. The sample has some 220,000 clones, approximately 11% seen once; the top ten hold 1% to 1.5%. The sequenced sample consisted of central memory CD4+ T cells from blood. The receptors come from a man younger than 35 in good health. The CDR3 runs from the conserved cysteine through the conserved F or W. Expanded clones get a size class; other rows say once, few or many, or leave the size out.

cdr3_aa j_call v_call clone_size
CASRLTDTQYF TRBJ2-3 TRBV28 many
CASQLAGDTDTQYF TRBJ2-3 TRBV6-5 .
CSVSSWEGLETQYF TRBJ2-5 TRBV29-1 .
CASSPRMGTGNVNEQFF TRBJ2-1 TRBV7-9 few
CASSLGTNTYEQYF TRBJ2-7 TRBV7-6 few
CAWRGTGGSYEQYF TRBJ2-7 TRBV30 many
CASSFSVNYGYTF TRBJ1-2 TRBV7-2 few
CASSSGTGIDEQYF TRBJ2-7 TRBV7-6 .
CASSLEGYYGYTF TRBJ1-2 TRBV5-1 few
CASRFAGQGHGYTF TRBJ1-2 TRBV5-6 many
CASSFQSNQPQHF TRBJ1-5 TRBV27 .
CASSWLGIGGEEKLFF TRBJ1-4 TRBV5-5 few
CASSSPGGSGNEQFF TRBJ2-1 TRBV7-3 few
CSVEALAGGTDTQYF TRBJ2-3 TRBV29-1 .
CASSQDSGASGTGNEQFF TRBJ2-1 TRBV4-2 few
CAISRDIEETQYF TRBJ2-5 TRBV10-3 .
CASSLEQGTNIQYF TRBJ2-4 TRBV5-6 few
CASSLEPSGSDEQFF TRBJ2-1 TRBV5-4 .
CASSMTVDGEQYF TRBJ2-7 TRBV7-9 .
CASSPKGEETQYF TRBJ2-5 TRBV5-4 .
CASSLLSGRAIDTQYF TRBJ2-3 TRBV7-9 .
CAISDSGQGSNQPQHF TRBJ1-5 TRBV10-3 few
CASSSRTGGKVYEQYF TRBJ2-7 TRBV9 few